The clone carrying this T cell receptor beta chain was seen just once. Antigen: not known. CDR3 length equals 14 residues. Germline V CDR1 and CDR2: MNHEY, SMNVEV (reference sequence). The V end lost 7 bases, the J end lost 8 bases, and 20 bases lay between the germline ends. The sample belongs to a study of siplizumab effects on memory and regulatory T cells. Findings of the study overall: Proliferating siplizumab-culture Tregs lacked confirmation of suppressive function. Assignment of a naive or memory phenotype failed for roughly 80-95% of the proliferating CD4+ or CD8+ clones.

Sequenced by immunoSEQ multiplex PCR; TCRdb stores in-frame clones only, minus some. The sample lists roughly 92,000 clones; approximately 93% were seen once. The specimen sequenced was non-Treg CD4+ T cells sorted from blood. V and J are TRBV27 and TRBJ1-2, with D possibly being TRBD1 (6 bases). The TCR originated in a human donor in good health. The CDR3 reads CASTKEGGAGGYTF. CDR3 in DNA: TGTGCCAGCACCAAGGAGGGGGGAGCAGGGGGCTACACCTTC.